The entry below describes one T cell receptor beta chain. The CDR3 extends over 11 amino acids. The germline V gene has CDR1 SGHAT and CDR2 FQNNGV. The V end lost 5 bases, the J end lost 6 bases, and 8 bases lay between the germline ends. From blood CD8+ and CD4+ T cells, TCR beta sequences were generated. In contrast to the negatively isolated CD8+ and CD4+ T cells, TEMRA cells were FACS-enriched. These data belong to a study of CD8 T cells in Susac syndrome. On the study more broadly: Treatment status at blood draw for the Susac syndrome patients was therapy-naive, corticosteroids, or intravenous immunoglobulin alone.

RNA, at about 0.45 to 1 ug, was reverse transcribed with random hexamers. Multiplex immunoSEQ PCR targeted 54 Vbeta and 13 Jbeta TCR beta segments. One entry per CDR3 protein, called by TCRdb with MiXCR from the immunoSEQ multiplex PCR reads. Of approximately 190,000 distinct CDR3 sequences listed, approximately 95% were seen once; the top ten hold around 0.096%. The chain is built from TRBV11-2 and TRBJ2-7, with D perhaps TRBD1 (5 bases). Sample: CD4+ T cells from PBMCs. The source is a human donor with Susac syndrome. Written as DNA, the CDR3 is TGTGCCAGCAGCAGGGGCCTCGAGCAGTACTTC. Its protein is CASSRGLEQYF.